A selection of T cell receptor beta chains follows, all from one sample in a study of shared clonotypes between healthy human individuals. The data were produced by immunoSEQ multiplex PCR, yet TCRdb's version contains in-frame clones alone and is incomplete. In the table there are approximately 1,000,000 clones, 78% of which are singletons. Sample: memory CD4+ T cells from PBMCs. The receptors stem from a man between 18 and 35 years old in good health. Some clones in this sample may be carry-over from other donors' samples. The CDR3 runs from the conserved cysteine through the conserved F or W. The order of the fields is clone size, V gene, D gene, J gene, CDR3 protein, CDR3 DNA. A D gene is named only where the DNA matches it firmly. Not all rows give a size; the values are once, few, many and, for expanded clones, a class.

>.|TRBV30|.|TRBJ2-1
CAWIEGEQFF
TGTGCCTGGATTGAAGGGGAGCAGTTCTTC
>.|TRBV4-1|TRBD1|TRBJ2-7
CASSQSPGQAHSYEQYF
TGCGCCAGCAGCCAAAGTCCCGGACAGGCGCACTCCTACGAGCAGTACTTC
>.|TRBV6-1|.|TRBJ1-1
CASSEDGWLTAFF
TGTGCCAGCAGTGAAGACGGGTGGTTGACAGCTTTCTTT
>.|TRBV11-1|.|TRBJ2-2
CASSLASTRPNTGELFF
TGTGCCAGCAGCTTAGCGTCGACACGTCCAAACACCGGGGAGCTGTTTTTT
>.|TRBV7-3|TRBD2|TRBJ2-1
CASSSGLAEQFF
TGTGCCAGCAGCTCGGGACTAGCGGAGCAGTTCTTC
>few|TRBV4-1|TRBD2|TRBJ2-5
CASSQDLAGVGETQYF
TGCGCCAGCAGCCAAGATCTGGCGGGAGTAGGAGAGACCCAGTACTTC
>.|TRBV19|TRBD2|TRBJ2-2
CASRGLAGATNTGELFF
TGTGCCAGTAGGGGACTAGCGGGAGCCACAAACACCGGGGAGCTGTTTTTT
>.|TRBV7-2|TRBD1|TRBJ1-2
CASSLAWTGGGYTF
TGTGCCAGCAGCTTAGCGTGGACAGGGGGCGGCTACACCTTC
>.|TRBV9|TRBD1|TRBJ1-2
CASSAPGQGYGYTF
TGTGCCAGCAGCGCTCCGGGACAGGGCTATGGCTACACCTTC
>.|TRBV7-2|.|TRBJ2-7
CASSPRGGEQYF
TGTGCCAGCAGCCCCCGAGGGGGCGAGCAGTACTTC
>.|TRBV7-2|TRBD1|TRBJ2-3
CATRDRRETDTQYF
TGTGCCACCAGGGACAGGAGGGAAACAGATACGCAGTATTTT
>.|TRBV19|.|TRBJ1-5
CASSTGLLGPQHF
TGTGCCAGTAGTACAGGGCTCTTGGGGCCCCAGCATTTT
>once|TRBV11-2|TRBD2|TRBJ2-7
CASSPLAGGLFYEQYF
TGTGCCAGCAGCCCTCTAGCGGGAGGCCTCTTCTACGAGCAGTACTTC
>.|TRBV7-9|.|TRBJ1-2
CASSSPIGGAYGYTF
TGTGCCAGCAGCTCTCCAATTGGGGGGGCCTATGGCTACACCTTC
>.|TRBV7-9|.|TRBJ1-4
CASTPVGLRGEKLFF
TGTGCCAGCACCCCAGTGGGGCTACGGGGCGAAAAACTGTTTTTT
>.|TRBV5-8|.|TRBJ2-7
CASSPRYEQYF
TGTGCCAGCAGCCCTCGCTACGAGCAGTACTTC
>many|TRBV5-6|.|TRBJ1-2
CASSRQVRGGYTF
TGTGCCAGCAGCCGACAGGTTCGAGGGGGCTACACCTTC
>.|TRBV7-8|.|TRBJ2-7
CASSTPGETYEQYF
TGTGCCAGCAGCACCCCGGGAGAGACATACGAGCAGTACTTC
>.|TRBV7-9|TRBD1|TRBJ2-7
CASSFRQGHSNEQYF
TGTGCCAGCAGCTTCCGACAGGGCCATTCAAACGAGCAGTACTTC
>.|TRBV5-1|.|TRBJ2-7
CASHHYRDPSHEQYF
TGCGCCAGCCATCATTACAGGGACCCTAGCCACGAGCAGTACTTC
>.|TRBV30|TRBD1|TRBJ2-5
CAWEWGQGQETQYF
TGTGCCTGGGAGTGGGGACAGGGGCAAGAGACCCAGTACTTC
>few|TRBV19|TRBD1|TRBJ2-7
CASRLAGTDSYEQYF
TGTGCCAGTAGATTGGCCGGGACAGACTCCTACGAGCAGTACTTC
>.|TRBV2|.|TRBJ1-5
CASNPGAPRNQPQHF
TGTGCCAGCAATCCGGGGGCGCCGAGAAATCAGCCCCAGCATTTT
>.|TRBV5-1|.|TRBJ2-2
CASSPRTILGELFF
TGCGCCAGCAGCCCTAGGACTATACTCGGGGAGCTGTTTTTT
>.|TRBV28|TRBD1|TRBJ2-7
CASHGQGSPSSYEQYF
TGTGCCAGCCACGGACAGGGGAGCCCCTCCTCCTACGAGCAGTACTTC
>once|TRBV2|.|TRBJ1-2
CASSDQTALNYGYTF
TGTGCCAGCAGTGATCAAACAGCTTTAAACTATGGCTACACCTTC
>.|TRBV2|TRBD1|TRBJ2-1
CASSPTGGIGNEQFF
TGTGCCAGCAGCCCTACAGGGGGCATTGGAAATGAGCAGTTCTTC
>.|TRBV28|.|TRBJ1-5
CASSLWGSGGSNQPQHF
TGTGCCAGCAGTTTATGGGGATCTGGCGGTAGCAATCAGCCCCAGCATTTT
>.|TRBV5-6|.|TRBJ2-6
CASSLLTLRANVLTF
TGTGCCAGCAGCTTACTAACCCTAAGGGCCAACGTCCTGACTTTC